These T cell receptor beta chains were read from a single sample in a study of identical twins. One entry per CDR3 protein results from TCRdb running MiXCR on the 5' RACE reads. The sample carries 1.5 million to 2 million distinct CDR3 sequences, under 35% recorded once. The specimen was cord blood. These receptors all stem from a newborn girl in good health. The conserved cysteine and the conserved F or W are not part of the CDR3 here. The order of the fields is J gene, V gene, clone size, CDR3 protein. Part of the rows lack a size; the others show once, few, many or a class for expanded clones.

>TRBJ2-1|TRBV29-1|NA
SVEDLQREMEQF
>TRBJ1-4|TRBV6-5|NA
ASRDSGTTNEKLF
>TRBJ2-7|TRBV20-1|NA
SARVRGKQY
>TRBJ2-3|TRBV7-6|NA
ASKPALWRGIDTQY
>TRBJ2-4|TRBV28|many
ASLHRAKNIQY
>TRBJ2-3|TRBV25-1|NA
ASSETGTREQY
>TRBJ1-6|TRBV10-3|NA
AISYDNSPLH
>TRBJ2-5|TRBV5-1|many
ASPSPGPETQY
>TRBJ2-5|TRBV12-3/TRBV12-4|few
ASSLGWGQY
>TRBJ1-3|TRBV30|NA
ASKEGSGNTIY
>TRBJ2-5|TRBV20-1|NA
SARWAGGRQETQY
>TRBJ2-7|TRBV28|NA
ASSARPWDRSYEQY
>TRBJ2-3|TRBV2|many
ASSEGPSDTQY
>TRBJ2-3|TRBV18|few
ASSPVYTDTQY
>TRBJ2-3|TRBV3-1|NA
ASSQVWRTSGTDTQY
>TRBJ2-7|TRBV6-5|NA
ASSYPSSGVYEQY
>NA|TRBV5-1|NA
ASSETSATHEQY
>TRBJ2-3|TRBV5-1|few
ASNTGQGTDTQY
>TRBJ2-5|TRBV10-3|many
AISPTSAMYQETQY
>TRBJ2-3|TRBV4-1|NA
ASSQGRISTDTQY
>TRBJ2-3|TRBV12-3/TRBV12-4|few
ASRARTSDTDTQY
>TRBJ1-2|TRBV6-1|NA
ASSRGAGGYT
>TRBJ2-1|TRBV20-1|NA
SARALRGRVNEQF
>TRBJ1-5|TRBV19|NA
ASSIRDNNQPQH
>TRBJ2-7|TRBV7-2|NA
TSSLGQGPSYEQY
>TRBJ1-6|TRBV27|NA
ASSLSFPRGPLYNSPLH
>TRBJ2-3|TRBV3-1|NA
ASSQGVGGWSDTQY
>TRBJ2-5|TRBV5-5|NA
ASSPTDETQY
>TRBJ2-1|TRBV4-2|many
ASSQESALGRGNEQF
>TRBJ2-7|TRBV4-2|NA
ASSQDQGAAFSYNEQY
>TRBJ2-3|TRBV5-1|many
ASKADSTDTQY
>TRBJ2-5|TRBV5-1|many
ASAQTGQETQY
>TRBJ2-2|TRBV28|NA
ASNFWREANTGELF
>TRBJ2-2|TRBV27|NA
ASSLRLAVNTGELF
>TRBJ1-2|TRBV10-3|few
AISESGTHGHT
>TRBJ1-5|TRBV4-2|NA
ASSQVGGAHQPQH
>NA|TRBV2|few
ASSPSDGETQY
>TRBJ2-5|TRBV20-1|few
SAGLAQETQY
>TRBJ2-3|TRBV4-1|few
ASSPQVTLAGGTDTQY
>TRBJ2-1|TRBV20-1|NA
SARDRLAGPFWNGQF
>TRBJ1-5|TRBV12-3/TRBV12-4|NA
ASSFGSGNQPQH
>TRBJ2-6|TRBV6-6|NA
ASSRGAGSGANVLT
>NA|TRBV10-3|NA
AIRYTLKGGPYEQY
>TRBJ1-4|TRBV20-1|few
SARRNYARTNEKLF
>TRBJ2-6|TRBV20-1|NA
SAPRAGANALT
>TRBJ2-1|TRBV25-1|few
ASSARDYPYNEQF
>TRBJ1-6|TRBV27|NA
ASRPGPRHSPLH
>TRBJ2-1|TRBV5-1|few
ASSLEPLAGGINEQF
>TRBJ2-7|TRBV7-2|NA
ASSLGTSGGTYEQY
>TRBJ1-2|TRBV6-6|few
ASSTGTASNGYT
>TRBJ2-2|TRBV20-1|NA
SARPGTLGTGELF
>TRBJ1-1|TRBV28|NA
ASSSPGKGPEAF
>TRBJ2-1|TRBV5-1|NA
ASSLGGPSNEQF
>TRBJ2-2|TRBV11-2|NA
ASSFSGSLTGELF